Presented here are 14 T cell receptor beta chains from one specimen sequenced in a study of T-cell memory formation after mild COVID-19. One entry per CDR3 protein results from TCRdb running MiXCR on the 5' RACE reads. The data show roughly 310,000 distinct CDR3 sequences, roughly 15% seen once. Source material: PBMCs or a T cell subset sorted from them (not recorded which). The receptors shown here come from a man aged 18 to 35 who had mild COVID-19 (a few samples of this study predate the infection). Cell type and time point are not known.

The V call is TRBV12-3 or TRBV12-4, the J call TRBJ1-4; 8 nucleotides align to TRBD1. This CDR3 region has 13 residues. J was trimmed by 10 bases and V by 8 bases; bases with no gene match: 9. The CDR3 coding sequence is TGTGCCAGCTCGGACAGGGACTCTGGAAAACTGTTTTTT. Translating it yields CASSDRDSGKLFF.

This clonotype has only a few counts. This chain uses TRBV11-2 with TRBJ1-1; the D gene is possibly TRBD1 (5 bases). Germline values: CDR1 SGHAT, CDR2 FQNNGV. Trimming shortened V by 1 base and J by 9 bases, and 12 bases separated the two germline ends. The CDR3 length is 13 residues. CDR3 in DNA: TGTGCCAGCAGCTTAGTCAGGGATACCCAAGCTTTCTTT. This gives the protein CASSLVRDTQAFF.

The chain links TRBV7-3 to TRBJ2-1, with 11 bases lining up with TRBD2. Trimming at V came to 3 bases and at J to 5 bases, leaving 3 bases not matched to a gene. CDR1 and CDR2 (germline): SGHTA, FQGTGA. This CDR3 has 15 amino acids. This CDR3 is CASSFVLAGDNEQFF. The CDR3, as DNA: TGTGCCAGCAGCTTTGTACTAGCGGGGGACAATGAGCAGTTCTTC.

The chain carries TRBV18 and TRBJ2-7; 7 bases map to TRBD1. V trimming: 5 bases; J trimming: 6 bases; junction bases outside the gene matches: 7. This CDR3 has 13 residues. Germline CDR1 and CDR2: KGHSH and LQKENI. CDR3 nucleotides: TGTGCCAGCTCAGGGACAGATCGAGGCGAGCAGTACGTC. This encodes CASSGTDRGEQYV.

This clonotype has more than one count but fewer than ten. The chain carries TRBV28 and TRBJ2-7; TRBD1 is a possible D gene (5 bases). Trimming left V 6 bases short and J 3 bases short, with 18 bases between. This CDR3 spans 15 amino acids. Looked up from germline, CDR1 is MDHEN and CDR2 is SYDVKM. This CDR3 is CASRENRGRVYEQYF. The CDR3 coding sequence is TGTGCCAGCAGGGAGAATAGGGGCCGGGTCTACGAGCAGTACTTC.

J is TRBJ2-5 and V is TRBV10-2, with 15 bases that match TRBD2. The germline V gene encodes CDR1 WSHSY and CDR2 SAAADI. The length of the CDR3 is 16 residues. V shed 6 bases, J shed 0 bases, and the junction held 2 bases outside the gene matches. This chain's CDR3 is CASRGLAGGHQETQYF. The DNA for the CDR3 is TGCGCCAGCAGAGGACTAGCGGGGGGGCACCAAGAGACCCAGTACTTC.

The CDR3 DNA follows: TGTGCCAGCAAAAGGACAGGGGAAATCCCTGAAGCTTTCTTT. This gives the protein CASKRTGEIPEAFF. V is TRBV6-5 and J is TRBJ1-1, with 9 bases that match TRBD1. CDR1 is MNHEY, CDR2 SVGAGI, per germline. Losses at the gene ends were 7 bases for V and 6 bases for J; bases not matched to a gene: 9. This CDR3 region has 14 residues.

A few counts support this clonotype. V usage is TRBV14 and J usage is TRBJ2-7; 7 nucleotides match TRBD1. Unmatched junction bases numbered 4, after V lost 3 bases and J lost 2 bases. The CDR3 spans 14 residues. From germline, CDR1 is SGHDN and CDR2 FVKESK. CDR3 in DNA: TGTGCCAGCAGCCATTCGGGACAGCCCTACGAGCAGTACGTC. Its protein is CASSHSGQPYEQYV.

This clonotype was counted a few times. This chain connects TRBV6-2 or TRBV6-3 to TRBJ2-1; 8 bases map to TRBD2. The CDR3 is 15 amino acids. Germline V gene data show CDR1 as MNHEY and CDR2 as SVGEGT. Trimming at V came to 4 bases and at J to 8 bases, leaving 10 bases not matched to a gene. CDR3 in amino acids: CASSSGTSFSDEQFF. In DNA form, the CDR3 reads TGTGCCAGCAGTTCCGGGACTAGTTTCTCGGATGAGCAGTTCTTC.

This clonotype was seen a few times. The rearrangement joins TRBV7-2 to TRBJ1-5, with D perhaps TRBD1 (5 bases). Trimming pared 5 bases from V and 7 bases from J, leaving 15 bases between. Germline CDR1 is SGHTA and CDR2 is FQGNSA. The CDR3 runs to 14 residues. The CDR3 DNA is TGTGCCAGCAGCGCCAATAGGGGAGAGCAGCCCCAGCATTTT. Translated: CASSANRGEQPQHF.

The CDR3 DNA is TGTGCCAGTACGAGGGAATCGAGCAATCAGCCCCAGCATTTT. The encoded protein is CASTRESSNQPQHF. The chain couples TRBV19 to TRBJ1-5; D unclear. The CDR3 loop spans 14 amino acids. Trimming took 7 bases from V and 1 from J, leaving 11 bases between them. Germline CDR1 and CDR2: LNHDA and SQIVND (reference sequence).

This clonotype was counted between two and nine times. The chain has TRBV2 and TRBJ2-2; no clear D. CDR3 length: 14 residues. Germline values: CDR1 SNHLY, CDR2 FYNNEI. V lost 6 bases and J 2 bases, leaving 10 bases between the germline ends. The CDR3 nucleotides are TGTGCCAGCAGGCCACTCAGTAACACCGGGGAGCTGTTTTTT. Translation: CASRPLSNTGELFF.

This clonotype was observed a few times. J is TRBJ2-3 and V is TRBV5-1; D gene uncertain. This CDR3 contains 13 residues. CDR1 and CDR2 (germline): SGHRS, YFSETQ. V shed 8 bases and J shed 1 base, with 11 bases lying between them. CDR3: CASFVGGTDTQYF. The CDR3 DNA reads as TGCGCCAGTTTCGTAGGAGGCACAGATACGCAGTATTTT.

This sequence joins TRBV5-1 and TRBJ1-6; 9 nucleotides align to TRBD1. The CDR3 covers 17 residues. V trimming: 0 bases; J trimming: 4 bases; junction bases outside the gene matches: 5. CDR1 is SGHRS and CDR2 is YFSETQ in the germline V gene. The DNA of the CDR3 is TGCGCCAGCAGCTTGGAGACAGGGGGGACTTATAATTCACCCCTCCACTTT. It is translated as CASSLETGGTYNSPLHF.